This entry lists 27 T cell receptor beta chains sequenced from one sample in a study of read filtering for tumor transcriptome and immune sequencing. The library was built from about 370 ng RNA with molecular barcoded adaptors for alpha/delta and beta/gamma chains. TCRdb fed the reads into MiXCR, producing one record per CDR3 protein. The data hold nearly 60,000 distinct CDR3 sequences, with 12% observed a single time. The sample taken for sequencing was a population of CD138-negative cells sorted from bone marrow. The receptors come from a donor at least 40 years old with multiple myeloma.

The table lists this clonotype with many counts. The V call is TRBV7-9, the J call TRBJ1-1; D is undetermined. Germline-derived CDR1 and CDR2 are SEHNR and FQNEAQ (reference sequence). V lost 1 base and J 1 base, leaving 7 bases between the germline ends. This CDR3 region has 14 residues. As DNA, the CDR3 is TGTGCCAGCAGCTTAGAGTGGGGGAACACTGAAGCTTTCTTT. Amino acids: CASSLEWGNTEAFF.

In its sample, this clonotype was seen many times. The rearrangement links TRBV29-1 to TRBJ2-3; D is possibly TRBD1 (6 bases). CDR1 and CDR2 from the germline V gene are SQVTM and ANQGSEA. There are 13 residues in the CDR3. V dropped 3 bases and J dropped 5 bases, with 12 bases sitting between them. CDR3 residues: CSVDSRGKDTQYF. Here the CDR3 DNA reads TGCAGCGTTGATAGCAGGGGTAAAGATACGCAGTATTTT.

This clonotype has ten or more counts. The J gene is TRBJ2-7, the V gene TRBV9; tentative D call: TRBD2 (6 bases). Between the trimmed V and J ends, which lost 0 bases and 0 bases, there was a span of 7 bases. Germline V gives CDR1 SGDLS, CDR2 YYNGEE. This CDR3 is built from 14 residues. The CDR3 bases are TGTGCCAGCAGCGTAGGGGGGGACTCCTACGAGCAGTACTTC. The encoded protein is CASSVGGDSYEQYF.

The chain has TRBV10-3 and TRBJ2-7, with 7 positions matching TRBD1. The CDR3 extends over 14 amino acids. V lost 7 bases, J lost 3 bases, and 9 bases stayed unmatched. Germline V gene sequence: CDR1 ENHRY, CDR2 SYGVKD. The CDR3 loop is CAITSGQSLYEQYF. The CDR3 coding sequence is TGTGCCATCACCTCGGGACAGTCGCTCTACGAGCAGTACTTC.

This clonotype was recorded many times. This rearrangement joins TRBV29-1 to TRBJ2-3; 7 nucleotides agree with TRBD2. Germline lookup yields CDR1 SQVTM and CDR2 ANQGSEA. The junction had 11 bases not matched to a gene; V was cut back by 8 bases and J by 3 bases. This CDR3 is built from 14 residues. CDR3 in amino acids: CSTGQAGVTDTQYF. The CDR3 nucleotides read TGCAGCACCGGTCAGGCGGGGGTGACAGATACGCAGTATTTT.

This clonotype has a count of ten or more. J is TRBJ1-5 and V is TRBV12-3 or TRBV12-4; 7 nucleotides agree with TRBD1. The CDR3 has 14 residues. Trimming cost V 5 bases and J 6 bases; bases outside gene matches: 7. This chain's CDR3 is CASSRQGGSQPQHF. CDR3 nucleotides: TGTGCCAGCAGTCGTCAGGGGGGGAGTCAGCCCCAGCATTTT.

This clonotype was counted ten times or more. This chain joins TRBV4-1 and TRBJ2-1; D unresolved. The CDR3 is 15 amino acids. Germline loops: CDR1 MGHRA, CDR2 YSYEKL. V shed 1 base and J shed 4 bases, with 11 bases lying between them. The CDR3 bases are TGCGCCAGCAGCCAAGGGGTATTGGAATACAATGAGCAGTTCTTC. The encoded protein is CASSQGVLEYNEQFF.

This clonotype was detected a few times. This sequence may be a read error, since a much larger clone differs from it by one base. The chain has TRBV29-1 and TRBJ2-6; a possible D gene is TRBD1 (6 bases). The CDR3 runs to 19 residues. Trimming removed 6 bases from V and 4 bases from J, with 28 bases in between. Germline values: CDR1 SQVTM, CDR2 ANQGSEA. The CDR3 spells CSVKPPGAGESSGANVLTF. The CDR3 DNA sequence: TGCAGCGTGAAGCCCCCCGGGGCAGGGGAATCTTCCGGGGCCAACGTCCTGACTTTC.

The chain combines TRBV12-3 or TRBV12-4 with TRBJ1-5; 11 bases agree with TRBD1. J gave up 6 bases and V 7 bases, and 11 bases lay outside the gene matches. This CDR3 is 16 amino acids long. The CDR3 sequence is CASNRAGTGGFQPQHF. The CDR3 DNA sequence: TGTGCCAGCAATAGGGCCGGGACAGGGGGATTTCAGCCCCAGCATTTT.

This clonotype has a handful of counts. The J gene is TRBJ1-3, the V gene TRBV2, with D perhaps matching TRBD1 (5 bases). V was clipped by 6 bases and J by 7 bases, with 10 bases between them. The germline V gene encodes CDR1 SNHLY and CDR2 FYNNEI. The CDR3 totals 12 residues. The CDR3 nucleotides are TGTGCCAGCAGCATGACAGTCAACACCATATATTTT. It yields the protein CASSMTVNTIYF.

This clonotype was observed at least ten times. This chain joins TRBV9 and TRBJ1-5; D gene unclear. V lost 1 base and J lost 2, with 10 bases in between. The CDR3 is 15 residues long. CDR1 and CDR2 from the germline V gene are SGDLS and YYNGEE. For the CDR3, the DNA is TGTGCCAGCAGCGTATGGGCAGAGCGCAATCAGCCCCAGCATTTT. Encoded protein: CASSVWAERNQPQHF.

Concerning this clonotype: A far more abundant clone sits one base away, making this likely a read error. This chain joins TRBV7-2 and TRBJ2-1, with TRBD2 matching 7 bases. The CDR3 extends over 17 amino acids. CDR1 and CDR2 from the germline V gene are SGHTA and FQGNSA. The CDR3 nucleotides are TGTGCCAGCAGCCCGATACTAGCGCGCAGCTCCTACAGTGAGCAGTTCTTC. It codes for CASSPILARSSYSEQFF.

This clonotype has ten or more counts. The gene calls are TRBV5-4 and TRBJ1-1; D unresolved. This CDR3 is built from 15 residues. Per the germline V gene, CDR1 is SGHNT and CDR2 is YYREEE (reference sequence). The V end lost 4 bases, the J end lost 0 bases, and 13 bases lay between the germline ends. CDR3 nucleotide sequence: TGTGCCAGCAGCCCCCAACAGAGGATGAACACTGAAGCTTTCTTT. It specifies CASSPQQRMNTEAFF.

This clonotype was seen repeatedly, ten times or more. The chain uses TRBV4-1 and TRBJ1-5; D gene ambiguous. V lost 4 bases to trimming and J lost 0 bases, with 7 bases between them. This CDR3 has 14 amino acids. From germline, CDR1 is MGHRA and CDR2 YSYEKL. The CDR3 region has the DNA TGCGCCAGCAGCCCATTGGATAGCAATCAGCCCCAGCATTTT. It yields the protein CASSPLDSNQPQHF.

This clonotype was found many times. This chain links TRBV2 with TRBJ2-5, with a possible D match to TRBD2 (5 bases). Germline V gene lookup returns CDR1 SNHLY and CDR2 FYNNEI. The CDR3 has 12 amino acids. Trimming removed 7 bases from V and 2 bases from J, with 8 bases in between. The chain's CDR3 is CASTGIQETQYF. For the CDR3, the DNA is TGTGCCAGCACGGGGATACAAGAGACCCAGTACTTC.

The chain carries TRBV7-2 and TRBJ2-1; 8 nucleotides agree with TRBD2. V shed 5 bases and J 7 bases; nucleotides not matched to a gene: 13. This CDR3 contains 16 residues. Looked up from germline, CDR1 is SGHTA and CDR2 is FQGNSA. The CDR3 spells CASSRISGGAGNEQFF. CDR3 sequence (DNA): TGTGCCAGCAGCCGAATAAGCGGGGGCGCCGGGAATGAGCAGTTCTTC. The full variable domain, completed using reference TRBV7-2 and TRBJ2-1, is GAGVSQSPSNKVTEKGKDVELRCDPISGHTALYWYRQSLGQGLEFLIYFQGNSAPDKSGLPSDRFSAERTGGSVSTLTIQRTQQEDSAVYLCASSRISGGAGNEQFFGPGTRLTVL.

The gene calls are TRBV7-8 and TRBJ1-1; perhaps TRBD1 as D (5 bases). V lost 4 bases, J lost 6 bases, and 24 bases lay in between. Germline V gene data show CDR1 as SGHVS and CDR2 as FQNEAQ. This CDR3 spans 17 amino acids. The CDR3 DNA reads TGTGCCAGCAGCTATCAGATCCCCGGGGCCTCAAAGTCTGAAGCTTTCTTT. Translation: CASSYQIPGASKSEAFF. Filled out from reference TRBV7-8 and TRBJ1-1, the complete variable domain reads GAGVSQSPRYKVAKRGQDVALRCDPISGHVSLFWYQQALGQGPEFLTYFQNEAQLDKSGLPSDRFFAERPEGSVSTLKIQRTQQEDSAVYLCASSYQIPGASKSEAFFGQGTRLTVV.

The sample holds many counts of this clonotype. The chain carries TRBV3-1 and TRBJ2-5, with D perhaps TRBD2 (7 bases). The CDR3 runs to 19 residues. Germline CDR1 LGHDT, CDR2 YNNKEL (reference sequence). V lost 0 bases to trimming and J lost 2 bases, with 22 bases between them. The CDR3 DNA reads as TGTGCCAGCAGCCAAGAGGGGGTGGCGGGGGCCTCCCCACAAGAGACCCAGTACTTC. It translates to CASSQEGVAGASPQETQYF.

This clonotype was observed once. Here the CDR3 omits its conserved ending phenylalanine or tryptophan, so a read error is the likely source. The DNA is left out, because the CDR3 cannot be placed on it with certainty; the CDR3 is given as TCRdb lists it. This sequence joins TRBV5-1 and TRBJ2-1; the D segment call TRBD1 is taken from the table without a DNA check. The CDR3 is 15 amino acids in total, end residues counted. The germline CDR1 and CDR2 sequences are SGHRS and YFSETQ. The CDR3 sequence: CASSFGGSSYNEQLY.

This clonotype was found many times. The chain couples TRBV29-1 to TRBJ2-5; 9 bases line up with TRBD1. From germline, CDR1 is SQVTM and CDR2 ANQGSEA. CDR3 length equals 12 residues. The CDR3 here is CSLQGAQETQYF. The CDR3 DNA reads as TGCAGTCTACAGGGGGCCCAAGAGACCCAGTACTTC.

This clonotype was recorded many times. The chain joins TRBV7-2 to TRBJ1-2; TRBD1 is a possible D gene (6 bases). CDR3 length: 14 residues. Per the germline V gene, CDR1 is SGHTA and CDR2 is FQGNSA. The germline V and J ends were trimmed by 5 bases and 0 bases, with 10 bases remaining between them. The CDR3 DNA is TGTGCCAGCAGCCCGCGGACAGCTAACTATGGCTACACCTTC. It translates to CASSPRTANYGYTF.

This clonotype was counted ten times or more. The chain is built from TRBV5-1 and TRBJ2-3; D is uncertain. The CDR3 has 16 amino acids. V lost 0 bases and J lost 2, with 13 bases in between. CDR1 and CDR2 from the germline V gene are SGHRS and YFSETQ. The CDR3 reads CASSLGTAEDTDTQYF. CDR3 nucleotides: TGCGCCAGCAGCTTGGGTACGGCCGAGGACACAGATACGCAGTATTTT.

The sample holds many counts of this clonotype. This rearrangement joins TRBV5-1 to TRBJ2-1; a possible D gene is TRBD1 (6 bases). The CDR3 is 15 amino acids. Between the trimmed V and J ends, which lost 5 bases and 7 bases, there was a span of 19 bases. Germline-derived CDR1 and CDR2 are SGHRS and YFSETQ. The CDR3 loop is CASRRNRDAANEQFF. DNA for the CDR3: TGCGCCAGCAGACGCAACAGGGACGCGGCTAATGAGCAGTTCTTC.

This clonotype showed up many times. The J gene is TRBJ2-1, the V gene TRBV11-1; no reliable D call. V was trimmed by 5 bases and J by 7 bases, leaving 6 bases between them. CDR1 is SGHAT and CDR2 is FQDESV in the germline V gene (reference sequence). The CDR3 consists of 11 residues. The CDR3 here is CASSLENEQFF. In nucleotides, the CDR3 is TGTGCCAGCAGCCTCGAAAATGAGCAGTTCTTC.

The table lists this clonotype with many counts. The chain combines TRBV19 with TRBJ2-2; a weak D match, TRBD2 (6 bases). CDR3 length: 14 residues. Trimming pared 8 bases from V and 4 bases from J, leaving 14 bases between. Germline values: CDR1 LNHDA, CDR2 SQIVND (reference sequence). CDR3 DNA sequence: TGTGCCAGTGGGTGGAGGGCCCTCACCGGGGAGCTGTTTTTT. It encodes CASGWRALTGELFF.

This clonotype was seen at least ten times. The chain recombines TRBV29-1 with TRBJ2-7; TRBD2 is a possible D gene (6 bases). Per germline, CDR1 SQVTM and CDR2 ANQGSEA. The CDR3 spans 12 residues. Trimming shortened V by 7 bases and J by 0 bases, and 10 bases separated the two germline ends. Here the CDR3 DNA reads TGCAGCGGAGCGGGCCCCTCCTACGAGCAGTACTTC. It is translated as CSGAGPSYEQYF.

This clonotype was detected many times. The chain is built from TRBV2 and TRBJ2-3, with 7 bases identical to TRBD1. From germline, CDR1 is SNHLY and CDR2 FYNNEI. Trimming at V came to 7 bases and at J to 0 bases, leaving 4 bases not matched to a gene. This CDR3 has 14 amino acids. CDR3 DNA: TGTGCCAGCAAACAGGGGCCGAGCACAGATACGCAGTATTTT. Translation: CASKQGPSTDTQYF.